The source of this TCR beta chain is a study of T cells in Graves' hyperthyroidism and ophthalmopathy. Study information: Sampling of peripheral blood happened at initial diagnosis, prior to any treatment. Points from the study as a whole: Through a model of 13 V-J features, ophthalmopathy was separated from stable hyperthyroidism.

Patients showing uncontrolled infection, other autoimmune disease, pregnancy or lactation were ineligible. This clonotype has a count of ten or more. What it binds is unknown. The CDR3 is 14 residues long. Germline trimming cut 5 bases from V and 7 bases from J; bases unmatched to any gene: 7. Germline lookup yields CDR1 MDHEN and CDR2 SYDVKM. Using RNA transcripts as the source, TCR beta CDR3 regions were amplified. RT-PCR in the first round (using the HTBI primer set) targeted the TCR CDR3. TCRdb passed the multiplex PCR reads through MiXCR, listing each CDR3 protein once. The sample has hundreds of thousands of distinct CDR3 sequences, approximately 16% seen once.

The source is a woman aged 55-70 years with Graves' ophthalmopathy. The chain joins TRBV28 to TRBJ1-5; 8 nucleotides line up with TRBD1. The specimen was blood. The CDR3 DNA sequence: TGTGCCAGCAGTAATACAGGGGGGGGGCAGCCCCAGCATTTT. Protein product: CASSNTGGGQPQHF. The whole variable domain, remainder taken from reference TRBV28 and TRBJ1-5, is DVKVTQSSRYLVKRTGEKVFLECVQDMDHENMFWYRQDPGLGLRLIYFSYDVKMKEKGDIPEGYSVSREKKERFSLILESASTNQTSMYLCASSNTGGGQPQHFGDGTRLSIL.